The 5 T cell receptor beta chains given below trace back to one sample, sequenced in a study of blood T cells in healthy people across ages (dated by TCRdb to about 2015). Preparation of the library involved 5' RACE. The instrument given in TCRdb is Illumina HiSeq 2500. A second PCR of roughly 7 to 11 cycles was performed with a sample-barcoded 5' primer and a J-beta primer mix. TCRdb handled the public reads itself, with Q25 trimming in fastp and clone calling in MiXCR, and kept productive beta chains. A single entry per CDR3 protein holds the most common genes and DNA from its merged rows. The sample includes some 760,000 distinct CDR3 sequences, with 20% to 25% observed a single time. The ten largest account for approximately 3.7% of the sample. The same sample was also studied in work on T cells of mothers and their children.

The sequencing input was blood. These receptors came from a boy aged 10-17 years in good health.

The DNA of the CDR3 is TGTGCCAGCAGCCAAGAACAGAGCTCCTACGAGCAGTACTTC. As protein: CASSQEQSSYEQYF. This chain links TRBV3-1 with TRBJ2-7; no clear D. Germline CDR1 LGHDT, CDR2 YNNKEL (reference sequence). Between the trimmed V and J ends, which lost 0 bases and 0 bases, there was a span of 6 bases. The length of the CDR3 is 14 residues.

This clonotype has only a few counts. CDR3 DNA: TGTGCCACCAGCAGAGAGGGACTCCAAAGCGAGCAGTTCTTC. It is translated as CATSREGLQSEQFF. J is TRBJ2-1 and V is TRBV15, with a tentative D call TRBD2 (6 bases). Germline V CDR1 and CDR2: LNHNV, YYDKDF (reference sequence). V lost 0 bases, J lost 10 bases, and 13 bases lay in between. CDR3 length: 14 residues.

The J gene is TRBJ1-1, the V gene TRBV25-1, with unresolved D. Germline CDR1 MGHDK, CDR2 SYGVNS. The CDR3 runs to 15 residues. V was pared by 3 bases and J by 1 base, with 12 bases between. The CDR3: CASSDPNGPNTEAFF. DNA for the CDR3: TGTGCCAGCAGTGACCCGAACGGTCCGAACACTGAAGCTTTCTTT.

The gene calls are TRBV20-1 and TRBJ1-2; 10 bases match TRBD1. The germline V gene has CDR1 DFQATT and CDR2 SNEGSKA (reference sequence). Germline trimming cut 2 bases from V and 4 bases from J; bases unmatched to any gene: 7. CDR3 length: 15 amino acids. CDR3 protein: CSARKTGGAGYGYTF. DNA of the CDR3: TGCAGTGCTAGAAAGACAGGGGGCGCAGGCTATGGCTACACCTTC.

The chain employs TRBV28 and TRBJ2-7; perhaps TRBD2 as D (6 bases). The CDR3 is 16 amino acids. V lost 3 bases to trimming and J lost 7 bases, with 22 bases between them. CDR1 MDHEN and CDR2 SYDVKM come from the germline V gene. The CDR3 nucleotides read TGTGCCAGCAGTTTTACGGGACGGACTATTTATGGAGAGCAGTACTTC. As protein: CASSFTGRTIYGEQYF.